What follows is one T cell receptor (beta chain) and its context. The method was immunoSEQ multiplex PCR; TCRdb's version includes in-frame clones alone and lacks a portion of them. This sample has roughly 150,000 clones; roughly 74% occur once, and the top ten carry roughly 13%. These data originate in a study of blood T cell repertoires in COVID-19. V shed 7 bases, J shed 5 bases, and the junction held 17 bases outside the gene matches. The CDR3 is 16 residues long. The germline V gene encodes CDR1 SQVTM and CDR2 ANQGSEA. This clonotype was obtained from a woman aged 80 or over with acute or convalescent COVID-19. The chain joins TRBV29-1 to TRBJ2-5, with 9 bases that match TRBD1. The sample comprised peripheral blood. This chain's CDR3 is CSELRRTGAFGETQYF. The CDR3, as DNA: TGCAGCGAATTAAGGAGGACAGGGGCGTTTGGGGAGACCCAGTACTTC.